The clone carrying this T cell receptor (beta chain) was observed a few times. Antigen unknown. The sample is drawn from a study of cytomegalovirus exposure and HLA in healthy donors. PCR was performed using 60 Vbeta and 13 Jbeta primers. Method: immunoSEQ multiplex PCR; TCRdb's copy keeps in-frame clones and lacks some. Among some 150,000 clones listed, roughly 85% were seen once. V shed 0 bases and J 1 base; nucleotides not matched to a gene: 0. CDR3 size: 16 residues. Germline assignment: CDR1 SGHNT and CDR2 YYREEE (reference sequence). Whole-study findings and limits: Analysis was carried out at a later point, and it linked a missense DCLRE1C variant to TCR beta V- and J-gene trimming. It was 150 to 200 TCR beta chains that were listed as cytomegalovirus-associated. The classifier reportedly diagnosed cytomegalovirus status with high specificity and sensitivity.

The TCR was taken from a woman between 18 and 29 years old in good health and CMV-seronegative. The chain links TRBV5-4 to TRBJ2-6; 8 positions agree with TRBD1. Sequences were obtained from PBMCs. The CDR3 reads CASSLGTGSGANVLTF. CDR3 nucleotides: TGTGCCAGCAGCTTGGGGACAGGGTCTGGGGCCAACGTCCTGACTTTC.